This T cell receptor (beta chain) was profiled in a study of blood T cell repertoires in COVID-19 (TCRdb year 2020). In the study overall: Samples covering the acute and convalescent phases of COVID-19 were provided by collaborators in the United States, Italy and Spain. The material from the prospective study consisted of cDNA or gDNA derived from T cells, B-cell-depleted T cells, or PBMCs. Deeply sampled blood TCRbeta repertoires from subjects exposed to, actively infected with, or recovered from COVID-19 were included in the dataset. The repertoires were made available in a free public database intended to serve as a resource for research on the immune response to SARS-CoV-2. Samples came from the ongoing ImmuneRACE study (first 160 participants) plus 1,254 subjects from 6 global collaborators. A de-identified subject ID, COVID-19 status, age in years and sex were almost always included in the sample metadata. Where available, HLA class I and class II types were taken from metadata supplied by the sample provider and were not determined by assay-based typing.

TCRbeta CDR3 regions were amplified from genomic DNA using the immunoSEQ Assay, a bias-controlled multiplex PCR. Per the original workflow: Nucleated cell counts per sample were estimated from amplification of reference gene primers within the assay. To quantify the absolute abundance of each unique TCRbeta CDR3 rearrangement, sequence reads were collapsed and filtered. For each sample, productive Simpson clonality was calculated by taking the square root of Simpson's diversity index across productive rearrangements. TCRdb took this table from immuneACCESS and kept in-frame rearrangements with V and J called. Such tables lack part of the clones; where checked against another copy, unresolved V genes explain under half of the gap, and the rest is unexplained. The V and J calls and clone size come from that table; D and trimming were worked out from the DNA. The sample yields 40,000 to 65,000 clones; almost 85% were counted once. The ten biggest clones cover 14% of the sample.

Whole blood was collected in K2EDTA tubes by collaborating institutions according to the institutions' own protocols. Collaborator samples were shipped for TCRbeta analysis as frozen whole blood, isolated PBMCs, or DNA extracted from either sample type. Results and caveats for the whole study, not just this receptor: How much clinical and demographic metadata was included differed by source and by participant, and the metadata was provided uncurated.

As for this clone: No cognate antigen has been identified for it. No qualities accompany the bases; no much larger clone lies one base away.

V is pared back by 6 bases and J by 10 bases, with 16 bases lying between the germline termini. CDR1 SNHLY and CDR2 FYNNEI are derived from the germline V gene. Taken from cysteine to phenylalanine, the CDR3 has 13 residues. Only the CDR3 portion is preserved as DNA: 39 bases, with reading frame beginning at the first base. This TCR came from a human donor in a cohort sampled during active COVID-19. The chain employs TRBV2 and TRBJ2-1; no confident D gene assignment can be made. Sequencing input: peripheral blood. The DNA sequence is TGTGCCAGCAGCCCCCCGACTCCTAAGGAGCAGTTCTTC. This encodes CASSPPTPKEQFF.